This T cell receptor (beta chain) was found in a study of PD-L1 blockade in urothelial cancer. Study at large: Patients commenced intravenous atezolizumab, 1,200 mg every 3 weeks, at some point between 2012 and 2014. Blood analysis occurred 3 weeks (second dose) and 6 weeks after treatment start. Each blood sample yielded a median of roughly 140,000 T cells.

This clone has ten or more counts. Documented time point: pretreatment peripheral blood. Sequencing was performed with immunoSEQ multiplex PCR; in TCRdb, only in-frame clones are kept and a portion is missing. The data contain about 130,000 clones, less than 85% of them singletons. The CDR3 length is 18 residues. CDR1 is KGHSH, CDR2 LQKENI, per germline. V shed 3 bases, J shed 7 bases, and the junction held 20 bases outside the gene matches. The sample in question was PBMCs, obtained around atezolizumab (anti-PD-L1) treatment. V and J are TRBV18 and TRBJ2-7; the match to TRBD1 covers 8 bases. The TCR sequence derives from a man aged 45 to 65 with urothelial cancer. The CDR3 sequence is CASSPMSGRTGSVSEQYF. CDR3 sequence (DNA): TGTGCCAGCTCACCGATGTCGGGGAGGACAGGGAGTGTGAGTGAGCAGTACTTC.